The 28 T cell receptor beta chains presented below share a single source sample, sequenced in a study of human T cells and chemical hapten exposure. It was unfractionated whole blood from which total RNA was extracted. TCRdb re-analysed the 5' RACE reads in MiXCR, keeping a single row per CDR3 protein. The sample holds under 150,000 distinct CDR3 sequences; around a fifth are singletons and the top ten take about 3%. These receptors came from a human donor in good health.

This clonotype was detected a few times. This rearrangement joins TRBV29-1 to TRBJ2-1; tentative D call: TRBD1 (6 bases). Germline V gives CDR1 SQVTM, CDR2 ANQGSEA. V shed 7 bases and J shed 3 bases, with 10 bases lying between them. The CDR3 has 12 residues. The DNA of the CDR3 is TGCAGCGGGACAGTCGTCTACAATGAGCAGTTCTTC. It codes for CSGTVVYNEQFF.

In DNA, the CDR3 is TGTGCCGCCGGGAAGACAGGGGTCACAGATACGCAGTATTTT. Amino acids: CAAGKTGVTDTQYF. This chain uses TRBV6-1 with TRBJ2-3; 8 bases match TRBD1. CDR1 is MNHNS and CDR2 is SASEGT in the germline V gene. The CDR3 is 14 amino acids. Germline trimming cut 11 bases from V and 2 bases from J; bases unmatched to any gene: 9.

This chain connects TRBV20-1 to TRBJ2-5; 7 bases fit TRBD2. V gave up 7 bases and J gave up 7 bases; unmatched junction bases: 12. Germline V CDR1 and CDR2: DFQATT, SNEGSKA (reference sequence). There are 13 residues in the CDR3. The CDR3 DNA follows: TGCAGTGGGGAGGCTACTAGCGAGGGGACCCAGTACTTC. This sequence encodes CSGEATSEGTQYF.

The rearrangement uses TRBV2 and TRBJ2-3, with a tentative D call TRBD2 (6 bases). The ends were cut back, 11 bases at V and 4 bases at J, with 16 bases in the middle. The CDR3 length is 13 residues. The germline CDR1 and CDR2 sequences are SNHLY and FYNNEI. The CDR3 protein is CAGRPGVADTQYF. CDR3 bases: TGTGCCGGGAGACCGGGAGTTGCAGATACGCAGTATTTT.

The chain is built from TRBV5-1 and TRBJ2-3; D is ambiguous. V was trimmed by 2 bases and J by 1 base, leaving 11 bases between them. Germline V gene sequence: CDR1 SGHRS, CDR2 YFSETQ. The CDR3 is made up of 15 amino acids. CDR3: CASSFAAPGTDTQYF. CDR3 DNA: TGCGCCAGCAGCTTCGCCGCTCCCGGCACAGATACGCAGTATTTT.

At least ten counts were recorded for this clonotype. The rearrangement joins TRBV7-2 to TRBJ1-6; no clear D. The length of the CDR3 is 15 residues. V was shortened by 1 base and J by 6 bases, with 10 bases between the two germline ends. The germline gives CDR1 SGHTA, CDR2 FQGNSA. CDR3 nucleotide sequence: TGTGCCAGCAGCTTAGAAGCCAGGAGTAATTCACCCCTCCACTTT. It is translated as CASSLEARSNSPLHF.

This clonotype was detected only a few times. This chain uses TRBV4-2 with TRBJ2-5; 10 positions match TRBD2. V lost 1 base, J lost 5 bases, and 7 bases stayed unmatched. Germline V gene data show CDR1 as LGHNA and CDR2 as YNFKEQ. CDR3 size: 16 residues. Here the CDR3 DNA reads TGTGCCAGCAGCCAAGGTGGTAGCGGGAGGTCGGAGACCCAGTACTTC. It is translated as CASSQGGSGRSETQYF.

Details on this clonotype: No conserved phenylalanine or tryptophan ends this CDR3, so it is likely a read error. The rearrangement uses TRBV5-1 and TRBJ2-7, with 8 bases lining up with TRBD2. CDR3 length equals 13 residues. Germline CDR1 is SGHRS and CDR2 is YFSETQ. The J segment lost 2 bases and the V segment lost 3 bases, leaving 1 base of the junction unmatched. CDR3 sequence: CASSYGGAYEQYL. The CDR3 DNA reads TGCGCCAGCAGCTACGGGGGGGCCTACGAGCAGTACTTA.

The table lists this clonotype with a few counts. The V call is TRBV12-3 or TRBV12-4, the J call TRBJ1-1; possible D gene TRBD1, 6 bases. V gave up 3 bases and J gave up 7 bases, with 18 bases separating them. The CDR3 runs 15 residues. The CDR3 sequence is CASSFGGQVTGEAFF. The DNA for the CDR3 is TGTGCCAGCAGTTTCGGGGGGCAGGTAACCGGTGAAGCTTTCTTT.

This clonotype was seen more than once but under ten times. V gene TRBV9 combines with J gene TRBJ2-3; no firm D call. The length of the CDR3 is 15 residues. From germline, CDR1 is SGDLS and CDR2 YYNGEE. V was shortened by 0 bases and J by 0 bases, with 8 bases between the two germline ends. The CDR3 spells CASSVVVGSTDTQYF. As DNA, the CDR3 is TGTGCCAGCAGCGTAGTTGTTGGAAGCACAGATACGCAGTATTTT.

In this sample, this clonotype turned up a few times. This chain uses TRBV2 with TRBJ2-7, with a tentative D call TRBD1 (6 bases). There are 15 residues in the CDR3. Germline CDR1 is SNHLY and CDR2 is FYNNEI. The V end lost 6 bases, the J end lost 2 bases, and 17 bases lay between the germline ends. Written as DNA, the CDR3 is TGTGCCAGCAGGAAGGACCGGGACATCCCCTACGAGCAGTACTTC. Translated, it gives CASRKDRDIPYEQYF. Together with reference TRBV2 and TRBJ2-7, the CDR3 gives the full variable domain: EPEVTQTPSHQVTQMGQEVILRCVPISNHLYFYWYRQILGQKVEFLVSFYNNEISEKSEIFDDQFSVERPDGSNFTLKIRSTKLEDSAMYFCASRKDRDIPYEQYFGPGTRLTVT.

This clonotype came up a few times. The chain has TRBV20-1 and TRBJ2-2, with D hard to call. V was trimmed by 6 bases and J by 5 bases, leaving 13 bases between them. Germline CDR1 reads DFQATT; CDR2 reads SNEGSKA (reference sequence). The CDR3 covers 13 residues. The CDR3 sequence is CSAASYLTGELFF. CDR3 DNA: TGCAGTGCCGCGTCCTACTTGACCGGGGAGCTGTTTTTT.

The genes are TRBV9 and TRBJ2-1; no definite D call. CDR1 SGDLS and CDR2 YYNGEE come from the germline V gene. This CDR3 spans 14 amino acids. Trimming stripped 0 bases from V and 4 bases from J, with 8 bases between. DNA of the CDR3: TGTGCCAGCAGCGTAGGAGGTGTTTACAATGAGCAGTTCTTC. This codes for CASSVGGVYNEQFF. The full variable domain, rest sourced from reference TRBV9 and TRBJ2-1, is DSGVTQTPKHLITATGQRVTLRCSPRSGDLSVYWYQQSLDQGLQFLIQYYNGEERAKGNILERFSAQQFPDLHSELNLSSLELGDSALYFCASSVGGVYNEQFFGPGTRLTVL.

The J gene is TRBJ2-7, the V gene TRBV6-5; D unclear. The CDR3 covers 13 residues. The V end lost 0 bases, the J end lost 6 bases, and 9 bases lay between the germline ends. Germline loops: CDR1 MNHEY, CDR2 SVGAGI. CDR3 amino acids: CASSYSGWGEQYF. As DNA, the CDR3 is TGTGCCAGCAGTTACTCGGGATGGGGCGAGCAGTACTTC.

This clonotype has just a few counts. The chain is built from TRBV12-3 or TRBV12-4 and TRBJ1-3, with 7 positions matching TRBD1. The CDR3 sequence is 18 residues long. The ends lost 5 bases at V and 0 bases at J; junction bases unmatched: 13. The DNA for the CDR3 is TGTGCCAGCAGTCCCCCAGACAGGGATGTAAGCTCTGGAAACACCATATATTTT. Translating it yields CASSPPDRDVSSGNTIYF.

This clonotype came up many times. The CDR3, as DNA: TGTGCCAGCAGCCCAGGGCGCACCGGGGAGCTGTTTTTT. It specifies CASSPGRTGELFF. The chain couples TRBV3-1 to TRBJ2-2; the D gene is possibly TRBD1 (5 bases). V lost 4 bases and J lost 4, with 7 bases in between. The CDR3 totals 13 residues. The germline CDR1 and CDR2 sequences are LGHDT and YNNKEL (reference sequence).

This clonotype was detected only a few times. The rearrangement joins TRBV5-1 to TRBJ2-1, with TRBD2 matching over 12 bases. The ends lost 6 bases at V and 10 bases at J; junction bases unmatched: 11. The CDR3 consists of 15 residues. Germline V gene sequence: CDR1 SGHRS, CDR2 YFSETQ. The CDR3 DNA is TGCGCCAGCATCGAGCCTGGACTAGCGGGACACGAGCAGTTCTTC. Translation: CASIEPGLAGHEQFF. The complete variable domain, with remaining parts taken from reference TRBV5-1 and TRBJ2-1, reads KAGVTQTPRYLIKTRGQQVTLSCSPISGHRSVSWYQQTPGQGLQFLFEYFSETQRNKGNFPGRFSGRQFSNSRSEMNVSTLELGDSALYLCASIEPGLAGHEQFFGPGTRLTVL.

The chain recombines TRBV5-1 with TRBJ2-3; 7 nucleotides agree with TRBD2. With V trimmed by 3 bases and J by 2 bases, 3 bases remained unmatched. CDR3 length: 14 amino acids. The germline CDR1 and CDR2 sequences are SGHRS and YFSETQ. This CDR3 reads CASSWGDYTDTQYF. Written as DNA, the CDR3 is TGCGCCAGCAGCTGGGGGGACTACACAGATACGCAGTATTTT.

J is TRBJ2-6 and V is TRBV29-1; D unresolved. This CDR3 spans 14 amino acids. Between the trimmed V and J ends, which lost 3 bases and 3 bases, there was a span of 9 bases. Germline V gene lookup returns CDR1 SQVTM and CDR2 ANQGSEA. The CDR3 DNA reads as TGCAGCGTTGAGGTAGAAGGTGGGGCCAACGTCCTGACTTTC. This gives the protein CSVEVEGGANVLTF.

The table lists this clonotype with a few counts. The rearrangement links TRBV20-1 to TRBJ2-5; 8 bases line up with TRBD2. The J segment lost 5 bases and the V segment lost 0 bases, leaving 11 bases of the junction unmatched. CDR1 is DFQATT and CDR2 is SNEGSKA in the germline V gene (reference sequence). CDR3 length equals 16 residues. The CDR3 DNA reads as TGCAGTGCTAGAGATCAGGCGGGAGGTACGGTGGAGACCCAGTACTTC. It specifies CSARDQAGGTVETQYF.

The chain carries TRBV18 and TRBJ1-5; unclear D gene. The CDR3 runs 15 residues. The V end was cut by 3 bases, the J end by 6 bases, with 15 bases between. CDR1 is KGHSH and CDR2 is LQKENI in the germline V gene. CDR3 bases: TGTGCCAGCTCACCTTCGGCGGGAGGTATTCAGCCCCAGCATTTT. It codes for CASSPSAGGIQPQHF.

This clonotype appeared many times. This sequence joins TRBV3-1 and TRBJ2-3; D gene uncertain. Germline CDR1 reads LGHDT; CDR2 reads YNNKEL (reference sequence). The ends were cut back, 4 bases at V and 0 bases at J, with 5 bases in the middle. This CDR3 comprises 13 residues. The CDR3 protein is CASSPASTDTQYF. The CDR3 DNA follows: TGTGCCAGCAGCCCAGCTAGCACAGATACGCAGTATTTT.

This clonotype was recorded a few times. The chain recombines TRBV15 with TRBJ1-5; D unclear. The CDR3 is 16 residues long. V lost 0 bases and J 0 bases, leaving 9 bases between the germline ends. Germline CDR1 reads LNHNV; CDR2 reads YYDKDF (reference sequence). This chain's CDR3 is CATSRDRIDSNQPQHF. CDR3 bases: TGTGCCACCAGCAGAGATCGGATCGATAGCAATCAGCCCCAGCATTTT.

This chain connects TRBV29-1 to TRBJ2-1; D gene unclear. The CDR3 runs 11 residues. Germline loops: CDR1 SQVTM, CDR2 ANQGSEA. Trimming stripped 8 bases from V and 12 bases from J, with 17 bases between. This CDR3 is CSSNYLQGQFF. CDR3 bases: TGCAGCTCCAACTACCTACAAGGGCAGTTCTTC.

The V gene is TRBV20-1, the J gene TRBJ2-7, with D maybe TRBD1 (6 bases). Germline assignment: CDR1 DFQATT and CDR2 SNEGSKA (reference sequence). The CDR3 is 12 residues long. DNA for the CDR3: TGCAGCGTGGAATGGACAGCCTACGAGCAGTACTTC. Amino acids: CSVEWTAYEQYF.

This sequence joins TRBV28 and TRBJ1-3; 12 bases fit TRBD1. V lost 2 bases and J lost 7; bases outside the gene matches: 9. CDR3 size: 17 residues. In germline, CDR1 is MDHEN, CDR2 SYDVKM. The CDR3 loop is CASSLILGTGGANTIYF. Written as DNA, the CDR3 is TGTGCCAGCAGTTTAATTCTTGGGACAGGGGGCGCGAACACCATATATTTT.

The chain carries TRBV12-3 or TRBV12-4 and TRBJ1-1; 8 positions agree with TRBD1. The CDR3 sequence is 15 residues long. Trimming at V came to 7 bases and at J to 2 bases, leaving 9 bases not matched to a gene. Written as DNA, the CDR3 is TGTGCCAGCACCCAAGGACAGGGCCGAAACACTGAAGCTTTCTTT. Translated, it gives CASTQGQGRNTEAFF.

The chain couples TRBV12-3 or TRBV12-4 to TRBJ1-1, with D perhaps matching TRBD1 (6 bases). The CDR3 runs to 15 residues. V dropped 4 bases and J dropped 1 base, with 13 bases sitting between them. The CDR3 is CASSSPRQANTEAFF. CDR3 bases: TGTGCCAGCAGTTCTCCTAGACAGGCGAACACTGAAGCTTTCTTT.